These T cell receptor beta chains were read from a single sample in a study of T cell responses to AZD1222 COVID-19 vaccine. Method: immunoSEQ multiplex PCR; TCRdb's copy keeps in-frame clones and lacks some. The top ten clones hold roughly 4% of a sample with about 160,000 clones, 88% of them seen once. The sequencing here drew on peripheral blood, taken 28 days after the second AZD1222 dose. All receptors come from an adult who received the AZD1222 COVID-19 vaccine. Both conserved end residues are part of each CDR3. D genes are given only for firm matches. A row's size may be missing; if present it is once, few, many or a size class.

- | TRBJ1-5 | - | TRBV2 | TGTGCCAGCAGGGGCGAAGTTAATCAGCCCCAGCATTTT | CASRGEVNQPQHF
- | TRBJ2-3 | - | TRBV10-1 | TGCGCCAGCAGTGAGTTCGGACTGACAGATACGCAGTATTTT | CASSEFGLTDTQYF
once | TRBJ2-7 | - | TRBV7-2 | TGTGCCAGCAGCCCCATGCCAGGGAGAGACAACTACGAGCAGTACTTC | CASSPMPGRDNYEQYF
- | TRBJ1-1 | - | TRBV5-4 | TGTGCCAGCAGCTTGGTGGGGACTGAAGCTTTCTTT | CASSLVGTEAFF
- | TRBJ2-1 | - | TRBV30 | TGTGCCGGCTATCCTTCAACGACTAAGGGGCTCAATGAGCAGTTCTTC | CAGYPSTTKGLNEQFF
- | TRBJ1-6 | - | TRBV30 | TGTGCCTGGAGTGTGGGGGCCTCGGGTTCACCCCTCCACTTT | CAWSVGASGSPLHF
- | TRBJ2-6 | - | TRBV5-6 | TGTGCCAGCAGCATTTTGGGGAATGGGGCCAACGTCCTGACTTTC | CASSILGNGANVLTF
- | TRBJ2-3 | TRBD2 | TRBV6-5 | TGTGCCAGCAGTCTTAGCGGGGGCACAGATACGCAGTATTTT | CASSLSGGTDTQYF
- | TRBJ2-3 | - | TRBV28 | TGTGCCAGCAGCTCCGGGGGGCCAAGCACAGATACGCAGTATTTT | CASSSGGPSTDTQYF
once | TRBJ1-5 | - | TRBV6-5 | TGTGCCAGCAGTTTAGATAGCAATCAGCCCCAGCATTTT | CASSLDSNQPQHF
- | TRBJ1-1 | - | TRBV23-1 | TGCGCCAGCAGTCAATCCCCCCGAAATGCGTGGGGCACTGAAGCTTTCTTT | CASSQSPRNAWGTEAFF
- | TRBJ2-2 | - | TRBV7-9 | TGTGCCAGCAGCTTCCAAGGGGGATCCGGGGAGCTGTTTTTT | CASSFQGGSGELFF
- | TRBJ1-5 | - | TRBV7-2 | TGTGCCAGCAGCCCTAGGGAGGTGGCGAGCAATCAGCCCCAGCATTTT | CASSPREVASNQPQHF
- | TRBJ2-1 | - | TRBV29-1 | TGCAGCGTGGCCCCAGTGGGGGGCGTCGGGGAGCAGTTCTTC | CSVAPVGGVGEQFF
- | TRBJ2-3 | - | TRBV6-2/TRBV6-3 | TGTGCCAGCAGTTACCTCGGGCCAACGCAGTATTTT | CASSYLGPTQYF
- | TRBJ1-5 | TRBD1 | TRBV2 | TGTGCCAGCAGTCCGACAGGGCGAGGTCAGCCCCAGCATTTT | CASSPTGRGQPQHF
- | TRBJ2-3 | TRBD2 | TRBV13 | TGTGCCACCGGGGGGGGACGCACAGATACGCAGTATTTT | CATGGGRTDTQYF
once | TRBJ2-5 | - | TRBV20-1 | TGCAGTGCTAGACGCGAAGAGACCCAGTACTTC | CSARREETQYF
- | TRBJ1-2 | - | TRBV5-1 | TGCGCCAGCAGCTTGTCCGGCAGGACTAACTATGGCTACACCTTC | CASSLSGRTNYGYTF
- | TRBJ1-1 | TRBD1 | TRBV3-1/TRBV3-2 | TGTGCCAGCAGCCCGACAGGGTTTACTGAAGCTTTCTTT | CASSPTGFTEAFF
- | TRBJ2-3 | - | TRBV3-1/TRBV3-2 | TGTGCCAGCAGCCAAGGCCCCTCAGCGGTCACAGATACGCAGTATTTT | CASSQGPSAVTDTQYF
- | TRBJ1-1 | - | TRBV10-3 | TGTGCCATCAGCCAGACAGAGAACACTGAAGCTTTCTTT | CAISQTENTEAFF
- | TRBJ2-5 | TRBD2 | TRBV5-1 | TGCGCCAGCAGCGCCCAGGCTAGCGGGGCTCAAGAGACCCAGTACTTC | CASSAQASGAQETQYF
- | TRBJ2-1 | TRBD2 | TRBV7-9 | TGTGCCAGCAGCGGGAGGGATGAGCAGTTCTTC | CASSGRDEQFF
- | TRBJ1-5 | - | TRBV4-1 | TGCGCCAGCAGCCAAAAACTAAATCAGCCCCAGCATTTT | CASSQKLNQPQHF
- | TRBJ2-7 | - | TRBV25-1 | TGTGCCAGCTCCTCCTACTCCTACGAGCAGTACTTC | CASSSYSYEQYF
- | TRBJ2-5 | - | TRBV7-2 | TGTGCCAGCAGCTCATGGGGGACCGAGGAGACCCAGTACTTC | CASSSWGTEETQYF
- | TRBJ1-2 | - | TRBV3-1/TRBV3-2 | TGTGCCAGCAGGCGACAAGGCTATGGCTACACCTTC | CASRRQGYGYTF
- | TRBJ2-3 | - | TRBV6-1 | TGTGCCAGCAGTGCCGGACGACCAGCCGGGGTAGATACGCAGTATTTT | CASSAGRPAGVDTQYF
once | TRBJ1-2 | - | TRBV4-3 | TGCGCCAGCAGCCAAGATAGGGCTTCGGCTTGGTATGGCTACACCTTC | CASSQDRASAWYGYTF
- | TRBJ2-3 | TRBD2 | TRBV6-5 | TGTGCCAGCAGTTACTCCGGGCGGGGGGGTAATACGCAGTATTTT | CASSYSGRGGNTQYF
once | TRBJ1-6 | - | TRBV6-4 | TGTGCCAGCAGGAAACAGGGCTCCTATAATTCACCCCTCCACTTT | CASRKQGSYNSPLHF
- | TRBJ2-3 | - | TRBV12-3/TRBV12-4 | TGTGCCAGCAGCCGGGTAAACACAGATACGCAGTATTTT | CASSRVNTDTQYF
- | TRBJ1-1 | - | TRBV20-1 | TGCAGTGCTAGTGGTTGGAACACTGAAGCTTTCTTT | CSASGWNTEAFF